This T cell receptor beta chain originates from a study of shared clonotypes between healthy human individuals. All donors were healthy HIV-negative adults lacking recent acute infections or vaccinations. Each sample came from a Caucasian adult donor living in Nashville, Tennessee. The split of CD4+ cells yielded CD45RA+ naive and CD45RA-negative memory subsets. Study outcomes and limitations: It was the non-shared clonotypes that had lower generation probabilities than clonotypes shared by all four donors.

Profiled with immunoSEQ multiplex PCR; TCRdb holds only in-frame clones, not every one. The sample contains 2 million to 3 million clones, roughly 93% of which appear only once. CDR1 is SGHTA, CDR2 FQGNSA, per germline. The CDR3 runs to 17 residues. V lost 5 bases and J lost 3; bases outside the gene matches: 9. Turning to this clone: Its antigen remains unknown.

This clonotype was obtained from a man aged 18-30 years in good health. Some clones in this sample may be carry-over from other donors' samples. Source material: naive CD4+ T cells from PBMCs. The subset is: CD45RA+ positively selected. The chain couples TRBV7-2 to TRBJ2-6; 8 bases line up with TRBD2. In DNA form, the CDR3 reads TGTGCCAGCAGCGCCCGGGCGGGGGGTTTTGGGGCCAACGTCCTGACTTTC. Amino acid sequence: CASSARAGGFGANVLTF.